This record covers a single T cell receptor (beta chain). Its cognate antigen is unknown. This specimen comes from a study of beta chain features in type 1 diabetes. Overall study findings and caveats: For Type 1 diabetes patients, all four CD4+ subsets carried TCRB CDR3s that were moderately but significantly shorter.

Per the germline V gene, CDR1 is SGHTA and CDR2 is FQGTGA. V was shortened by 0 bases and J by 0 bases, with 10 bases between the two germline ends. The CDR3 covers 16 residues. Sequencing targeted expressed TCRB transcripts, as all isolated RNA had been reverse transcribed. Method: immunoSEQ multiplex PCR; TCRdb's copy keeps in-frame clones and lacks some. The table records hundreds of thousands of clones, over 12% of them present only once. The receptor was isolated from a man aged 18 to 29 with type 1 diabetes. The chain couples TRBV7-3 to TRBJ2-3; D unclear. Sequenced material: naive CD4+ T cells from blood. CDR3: CASSLTGRASTDTQYF. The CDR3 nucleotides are TGTGCCAGCAGCTTAACCGGTCGGGCAAGCACAGATACGCAGTATTTT.